A single sample gave rise to the 3 T cell receptor beta chains below, sequenced in a study of blood T cell repertoires in COVID-19. Sequencing used immunoSEQ multiplex PCR; TCRdb keeps in-frame clones, though not all of them. Among 180,000 or so clones listed, 85% were seen once. Sequencing was performed on PBMCs or T cells enriched from blood (not recorded which). These receptors were collected from a man aged 40-55 years who had recovered from COVID-19.

The chain links TRBV6-5 to TRBJ2-7; 7 bases align to TRBD1. In germline, CDR1 is MNHEY, CDR2 SVGAGI. This CDR3 is built from 12 residues. The V segment lost 7 bases and the J segment 3 bases; nucleotides outside the gene matches: 3. In DNA, the CDR3 is TGTGCCAGCATCAGGACAGGCTACGAGCAGTACTTC. This translates into CASIRTGYEQYF.

V usage is TRBV5-1 and J usage is TRBJ1-2; no definite D call. Germline V gene lookup returns CDR1 SGHRS and CDR2 YFSETQ. V lost 0 bases, J lost 9 bases, and 12 bases lay in between. CDR3 length: 13 residues. The chain's CDR3 is CASSLEAGISYTF. The CDR3 DNA reads as TGCGCCAGCAGCTTGGAGGCGGGTATTAGCTACACCTTC. The whole variable domain, filled in from reference TRBV5-1 and TRBJ1-2, reads KAGVTQTPRYLIKTRGQQVTLSCSPISGHRSVSWYQQTPGQGLQFLFEYFSETQRNKGNFPGRFSGRQFSNSRSEMNVSTLELGDSALYLCASSLEAGISYTFGSGTRLTVV.

The chain combines TRBV7-9 with TRBJ2-1, with 11 bases that match TRBD2. The CDR3 extends over 17 amino acids. CDR1 SEHNR and CDR2 FQNEAQ come from the germline V gene (reference sequence). J lost 6 bases, V lost 5 bases, and 12 bases had no gene match. The CDR3 region has the DNA TGTGCCAGCAGCCCGAGACTAGCGGGGCCAAATCCCAATGAGCAGTTCTTC. Translation: CASSPRLAGPNPNEQFF.